The 30 T cell receptor beta chains presented below share a single source sample, sequenced in a study of memory CD4+ T cells and cytomegalovirus serostatus. Assay used: immunoSEQ multiplex PCR; TCRdb lists only in-frame clones, some missing. The sample lists tens of thousands of clones, over 70% occurring once. The sort gate was single viable CD3+CD4+CD8-CD45RO+ cells for memory CD4+ T cells. Sequenced material: memory CD4+ T cells from blood. Source of these receptors: an adult in good health and CMV-seropositive.

This chain connects TRBV25-1 to TRBJ1-5; D call uncertain. Between the trimmed V and J ends, which lost 2 bases and 6 bases, there was a span of 17 bases. Germline V gives CDR1 MGHDK, CDR2 SYGVNS. The CDR3 loop spans 16 amino acids. The CDR3 protein is CASSERPRGGGQPQHF. The CDR3 bases are TGTGCCAGCAGTGAAAGACCACGGGGAGGCGGTCAGCCCCAGCATTTT.

This clone was observed a handful of times. The J gene is TRBJ2-3, the V gene TRBV2, with 7 bases identical to TRBD2. The CDR3 has 14 residues. CDR1 and CDR2 from the germline V gene are SNHLY and FYNNEI. With 8 bases clipped from V and 0 bases from J, the junction kept 5 bases outside the gene matches. CDR3 sequence (DNA): TGTGCCAGCGTAGCGGGTAGGAGCACAGATACGCAGTATTTT. This encodes CASVAGRSTDTQYF.

V and J are TRBV5-4 and TRBJ2-1, with a weak D call TRBD1 (6 bases). The V gene's germline CDR1 is SGHNT and CDR2 YYREEE (reference sequence). V was shortened by 3 bases and J by 2 bases, with 9 bases between the two germline ends. CDR3 length: 14 amino acids. CDR3 DNA sequence: TGTGCCAGCAGCTCTCAGGGGCCCTACAATGAGCAGTTCTTC. It yields the protein CASSSQGPYNEQFF.

This chain connects TRBV5-1 to TRBJ2-3, with 12 positions matching TRBD2. CDR3 length equals 16 residues. CDR1 and CDR2 (germline): SGHRS, YFSETQ. Trimming took 5 bases from V and 3 from J; bases not matched to a gene: 7. In DNA form, the CDR3 reads TGCGCCAGCAGTTCTCTAGCGGGAGGGGGAACAGATACGCAGTATTTT. The encoded protein is CASSSLAGGGTDTQYF.

This chain connects TRBV2 to TRBJ2-7, with D possibly matching TRBD2 (5 bases). The CDR3 covers 13 residues. The germline V gene has CDR1 SNHLY and CDR2 FYNNEI. Trimming cost V 7 bases and J 5 bases, with 15 bases left between them. This CDR3 reads CASKWEKRNEQYV. CDR3 sequence (DNA): TGTGCCAGCAAATGGGAGAAGAGGAACGAGCAGTACGTC.

This clone was observed a few times. The J gene is TRBJ1-1, the V gene TRBV6-6; a possible D gene is TRBD1 (6 bases). This CDR3 spans 13 amino acids. CDR1 and CDR2 from the germline V gene are MNHNY and SVGAGI (reference sequence). The V end was cut by 4 bases, the J end by 5 bases, with 11 bases between. CDR3 in amino acids: CASSWGRGTEAFF. DNA for the CDR3: TGTGCCAGCAGTTGGGGGAGGGGGACTGAAGCTTTCTTT.

The chain has TRBV5-4 and TRBJ1-4; 7 nucleotides line up with TRBD1. J was trimmed by 0 bases and V by 4 bases; bases with no gene match: 9. The germline CDR1 and CDR2 sequences are SGHNT and YYREEE (reference sequence). The CDR3 covers 17 residues. The CDR3 region has the DNA TGTGCCAGCAGCATAGGGGGCGGAGGGGCAACTAATGAAAAACTGTTTTTT. Its protein product is CASSIGGGGATNEKLFF.

The V and J genes are TRBV7-2 and TRBJ2-3; 13 bases map to TRBD2. Germline trimming cut 1 base from V and 4 bases from J; bases unmatched to any gene: 5. The CDR3 covers 17 residues. The germline V gene has CDR1 SGHTA and CDR2 FQGNSA. The CDR3 bases are TGTGCCAGCAGCTTAGGGACTAGCGGGAGTGGCGCAGATACGCAGTATTTT. Protein: CASSLGTSGSGADTQYF.

The chain recombines TRBV7-2 with TRBJ1-5; D unclear. V shed 1 base and J shed 4 bases, with 5 bases lying between them. From germline, CDR1 is SGHTA and CDR2 FQGNSA. CDR3 length: 13 residues. The CDR3 sequence is CASSLVQNQPQHF. In DNA, the CDR3 is TGTGCCAGCAGCTTAGTACAGAATCAGCCCCAGCATTTT.

This clone has more than one count but fewer than ten. The gene calls are TRBV29-1 and TRBJ2-2; no clear D. The CDR3 loop spans 11 amino acids. V was trimmed by 5 bases and J by 0 bases, leaving 1 base between them. Per the germline V gene, CDR1 is SQVTM and CDR2 is ANQGSEA. In DNA, the CDR3 is TGCAGCGTTTCGAACACCGGGGAGCTGTTTTTT. It yields the protein CSVSNTGELFF.

In its sample, this clone is medium-sized (0.01 to 0.1%). The J gene is TRBJ1-2, the V gene TRBV19; D is undetermined. From germline, CDR1 is LNHDA and CDR2 SQIVND (reference sequence). The CDR3 contains 16 residues. V shed 3 bases and J shed 4 bases, with 18 bases lying between them. In DNA form, the CDR3 reads TGTGCCAGTAGTATCGAACAAGCGGGCGTAGGCTATGGCTACACCTTC. It encodes CASSIEQAGVGYGYTF. Using reference TRBV19 and TRBJ1-2 for the parts outside the CDR3, the full variable domain is DGGITQSPKYLFRKEGQNVTLSCEQNLNHDAMYWYRQDPGQGLRLIYYSQIVNDFQKGDIAEGYSVSREKKESFPLTVTSAQKNPTAFYLCASSIEQAGVGYGYTFGSGTRLTVV.

In its sample, this clone was seen a few times. This sequence joins TRBV2 and TRBJ2-5, with 16 bases aligning to TRBD2. Unmatched junction bases numbered 8, after V lost 5 bases and J lost 2 bases. CDR3 length: 18 residues. Germline V gene sequence: CDR1 SNHLY, CDR2 FYNNEI. The chain's CDR3 is CASSKRGLAGGTQETQYF. The DNA of the CDR3 is TGTGCCAGCAGTAAAAGGGGACTAGCGGGAGGGACTCAAGAGACCCAGTACTTC.

The V and J genes are TRBV7-2 and TRBJ2-7; D remains unclear. The germline V gene encodes CDR1 SGHTA and CDR2 FQGNSA. Between the trimmed V and J ends, which lost 3 bases and 6 bases, there was a span of 6 bases. The length of the CDR3 is 11 residues. The CDR3 protein is CASSFYAEQYF. In DNA form, the CDR3 reads TGTGCCAGCAGCTTTTATGCCGAGCAGTACTTC.

The chain uses TRBV7-3 and TRBJ2-1; D gene uncertain. The CDR3 is 15 residues long. CDR1 SGHTA and CDR2 FQGTGA come from the germline V gene. The V end lost 5 bases, the J end lost 0 bases, and 11 bases lay between the germline ends. CDR3 coding DNA: TGTGCCAGCAGCCCCCATGCGGCCTCCTACAATGAGCAGTTCTTC. The encoded protein is CASSPHAASYNEQFF.

This sequence joins TRBV5-6 and TRBJ1-2; D uncertain. This CDR3 region has 12 residues. Trimming left V 4 bases short and J 2 bases short, with 6 bases between. CDR1 and CDR2 from the germline V gene are SGHDT and YYEEEE. The CDR3 coding sequence is TGTGCCAGCAGCGTGGACAACTATGGCTACACCTTC. The encoded protein is CASSVDNYGYTF. The whole variable domain, remainder taken from reference TRBV5-6 and TRBJ1-2, is DAGVTQSPTHLIKTRGQQVTLRCSPKSGHDTVSWYQQALGQGPQFIFQYYEEEERQRGNFPDRFSGHQFPNYSSELNVNALLLGDSALYLCASSVDNYGYTFGSGTRLTVV.

J is TRBJ1-1 and V is TRBV27; TRBD1 might be the D (5 bases). Trimming took 0 bases from V and 4 from J, leaving 9 bases between them. The CDR3 runs 14 residues. Looked up from germline, CDR1 is MNHEY and CDR2 is SMNVEV (reference sequence). The CDR3 reads CASSLSAGRTEAFF. In DNA, the CDR3 is TGTGCCAGCAGTTTATCGGCGGGGCGCACTGAAGCTTTCTTT.

The CDR3 region has the DNA TGTGCCAGCAAGTTAGGGGGCACCGGGGAGCTGTTTTTT. It translates to CASKLGGTGELFF. The chain links TRBV2 to TRBJ2-2; D possibly corresponds to TRBD1 (6 bases). The length of the CDR3 is 13 residues. V lost 7 bases to trimming and J lost 4 bases, with 10 bases between them. The germline CDR1 and CDR2 sequences are SNHLY and FYNNEI.

The V and J genes are TRBV4-2 and TRBJ2-3; the match to TRBD2 covers 11 bases. This CDR3 spans 15 amino acids. Germline V CDR1 and CDR2: LGHNA, YNFKEQ. V was pared by 2 bases and J by 6 bases, with 4 bases of the junction left unmatched. DNA for the CDR3: TGTGCCAGCAGCCAACTAGCGGGAGGATCTGATACGCAGTATTTT. Its translation: CASSQLAGGSDTQYF.

This clone was counted a few times. The chain is built from TRBV27 and TRBJ2-2, with D perhaps TRBD2 (5 bases). CDR1 is MNHEY, CDR2 SMNVEV, per germline (reference sequence). V was pared by 2 bases and J by 7 bases, with 5 bases between. The CDR3 extends over 12 amino acids. The CDR3: CASSLEGGELFF. For the CDR3, the DNA is TGTGCCAGCAGTTTAGAGGGCGGGGAGCTGTTTTTT.

The chain uses TRBV5-1 and TRBJ2-1; 14 bases are shared with TRBD2. The V and J ends lost 3 bases and 5 bases, in that order; junction bases with no gene match: 4. Per the germline V gene, CDR1 is SGHRS and CDR2 is YFSETQ. CDR3 length equals 16 residues. CDR3 coding DNA: TGCGCCAGCAGCTACGGGACTAGCGGGGGCCACAATGAGCAGTTCTTC. Translation gives CASSYGTSGGHNEQFF.

The chain joins TRBV6-1 to TRBJ2-4; no clear D gene. V gave up 3 bases and J gave up 7 bases, with 13 bases separating them. Germline lookup yields CDR1 MNHNS and CDR2 SASEGT. CDR3 length equals 14 residues. CDR3 DNA sequence: TGTGCCAGCAGTGACTACAACGGTTGGAACATTCAGTACTTC. Its translation is CASSDYNGWNIQYF.

The chain carries TRBV29-1 and TRBJ1-2; D possibly corresponds to TRBD1 (5 bases). V lost 4 bases and J 5 bases, leaving 14 bases between the germline ends. CDR1 is SQVTM and CDR2 is ANQGSEA in the germline V gene. The CDR3 runs to 13 residues. For the CDR3, the DNA is TGCAGCGTTGTCGACAGTGTTACTTATGGCTACACCTTC. This codes for CSVVDSVTYGYTF.

V gene TRBV7-3 combines with J gene TRBJ2-2; the match to TRBD2 covers 8 bases. V dropped 1 base and J dropped 6; count of bases not matched to a gene: 7. Looked up from germline, CDR1 is SGHTA and CDR2 is FQGTGA. The CDR3 runs 16 residues. In DNA form, the CDR3 reads TGTGCCAGCAGCTTAAACCCCGGGGGGGGGCCCGGGGAGCTGTTTTTT. This codes for CASSLNPGGGPGELFF. Full variable domain (outside the CDR3, taken from reference TRBV7-3 and TRBJ2-2): GAGVSQTPSNKVTEKGKYVELRCDPISGHTALYWYRQSLGQGPEFLIYFQGTGAADDSGLPNDRFFAVRPEGSVSTLKIQRTERGDSAVYLCASSLNPGGGPGELFFGEGSRLTVL.

This chain connects TRBV5-1 to TRBJ2-7; tentatively, D is TRBD1 (6 bases). V lost 3 bases, J lost 0 bases, and 7 bases lay in between. The germline gives CDR1 SGHRS, CDR2 YFSETQ. The CDR3 extends over 13 amino acids. The CDR3 nucleotides read TGCGCCAGCAGCTCGGACAGCTCCTACGAGCAGTACTTC. Residues: CASSSDSSYEQYF.

This clone has only a few counts. Distinct nucleotide sequences in the sample also encode this CDR3. The J gene is TRBJ1-5, the V gene TRBV30; tentative D call: TRBD1 (5 bases). The CDR3 runs to 13 residues. CDR1 GTSNPN and CDR2 SVGIG come from the germline V gene (reference sequence). Trimming stripped 1 base from V and 3 bases from J, with 7 bases between. DNA of the CDR3: TGTGCCTGGAGTGGAGGGGACAATCAGCCCCAGCATTTT. The encoded protein is CAWSGGDNQPQHF.

V usage is TRBV28 and J usage is TRBJ2-2, with 7 nucleotides matching TRBD1. V gave up 6 bases and J gave up 1 base; unmatched junction bases: 5. Per germline, CDR1 MDHEN and CDR2 SYDVKM. CDR3 length equals 15 residues. Here the CDR3 DNA reads TGTGCCAGCAGACCTGGGACAGAGAACACCGGGGAGCTGTTTTTT. Protein sequence: CASRPGTENTGELFF.

The chain has TRBV6-5 and TRBJ1-2; maybe TRBD1 (6 bases). Trimming left V 6 bases short and J 4 bases short, with 12 bases between. The germline V gene has CDR1 MNHEY and CDR2 SVGAGI. CDR3 length: 13 residues. The CDR3 reads CASRIQGSYGYTF. In nucleotides, the CDR3 is TGTGCCAGCAGGATACAGGGTAGCTATGGCTACACCTTC.

This chain links TRBV27 with TRBJ1-5; D is uncertain. The V gene lost 5 bases and the J gene lost 7 bases, with 18 bases spanning the gap. CDR1 MNHEY and CDR2 SMNVEV come from the germline V gene (reference sequence). The CDR3 runs 15 residues. In DNA form, the CDR3 reads TGTGCCAGCAGTGACCAATGGCCTGGGGTGCAGCCCCAGCATTTT. This translates into CASSDQWPGVQPQHF.

V usage is TRBV27 and J usage is TRBJ2-7; D perhaps matches TRBD2 (6 bases). Germline-derived CDR1 and CDR2 are MNHEY and SMNVEV (reference sequence). This CDR3 is built from 14 residues. Trimming took 7 bases from V and 3 from J, leaving 16 bases between them. CDR3 residues: CASIMGGGNYEQYV. As DNA, the CDR3 is TGTGCCAGCATCATGGGGGGAGGTAACTACGAGCAGTACGTC.

The DNA for the CDR3 is TGTGCCAGCGAAGGGGGCGGTAGCAATCAGCCCCAGCATTTT. Its translation: CASEGGGSNQPQHF. The chain has TRBV28 and TRBJ1-5; the match to TRBD1 covers 7 bases. With V trimmed by 8 bases and J by 0 bases, 4 bases remained unmatched. The germline V gene has CDR1 MDHEN and CDR2 SYDVKM. This CDR3 contains 14 residues.